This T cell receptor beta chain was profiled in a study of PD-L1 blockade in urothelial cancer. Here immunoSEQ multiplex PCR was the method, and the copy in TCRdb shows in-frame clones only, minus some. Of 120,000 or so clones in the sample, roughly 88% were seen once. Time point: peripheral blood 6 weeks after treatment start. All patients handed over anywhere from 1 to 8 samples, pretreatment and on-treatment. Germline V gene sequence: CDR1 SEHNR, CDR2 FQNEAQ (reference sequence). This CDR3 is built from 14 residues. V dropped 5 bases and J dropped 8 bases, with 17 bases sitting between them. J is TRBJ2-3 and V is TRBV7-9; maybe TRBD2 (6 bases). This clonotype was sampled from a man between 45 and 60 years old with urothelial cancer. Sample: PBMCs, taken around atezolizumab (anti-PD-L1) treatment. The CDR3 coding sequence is TGTGCCAGCAGCCCGATGGGGGGAGCTCGTACGCAGTATTTT. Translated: CASSPMGGARTQYF. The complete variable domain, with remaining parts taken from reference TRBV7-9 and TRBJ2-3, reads DTGVSQNPRHKITKRGQNVTFRCDPISEHNRLYWYRQTLGQGPEFLTYFQNEAQLEKSRLLSDRFSAERPKGSFSTLEIQRTEQGDSAMYLCASSPMGGARTQYFGPGTRLTVL.